The text below deals with one T cell receptor (beta chain). Its antigen is not identified. The sample comes from a study of cytomegalovirus exposure and HLA in healthy donors. Study observations and caveats: Through in vitro validation, a few CMV-associated chains were shown to be specific for CMV antigens. Cytomegalovirus-associated TCR beta chains were listed, numbering approximately 150.

After removal of 5 bases from V and 11 bases from J, the junction contained 8 bases not matched to a gene. The germline gives CDR1 MNHEY, CDR2 SVGAGI. This CDR3 has 15 residues. Data came from immunoSEQ multiplex PCR; TCRdb stores just in-frame clones and leaves some out. The table lists approximately 53,000 clones, 85% to 95% of them singletons. The V and J genes are TRBV6-5 and TRBJ2-1; 14 bases align to TRBD2. The sequencing input was PBMCs. The source of this sequence is a man in his late teens or twenties in good health and CMV-seronegative. CDR3 sequence reads: CASSPPGLAGEKQFF. In nucleotides, the CDR3 is TGTGCCAGCAGTCCCCCGGGACTAGCGGGAGAAAAGCAGTTCTTC.